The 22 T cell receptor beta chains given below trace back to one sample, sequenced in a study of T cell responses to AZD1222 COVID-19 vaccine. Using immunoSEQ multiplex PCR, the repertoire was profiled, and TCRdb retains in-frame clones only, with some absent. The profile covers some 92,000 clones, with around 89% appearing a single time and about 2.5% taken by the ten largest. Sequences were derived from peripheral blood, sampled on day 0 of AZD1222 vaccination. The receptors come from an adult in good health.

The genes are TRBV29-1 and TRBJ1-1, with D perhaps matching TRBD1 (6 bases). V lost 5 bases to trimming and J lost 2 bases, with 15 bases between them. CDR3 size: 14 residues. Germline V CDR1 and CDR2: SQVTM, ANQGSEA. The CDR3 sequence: CSVLGQPGNTEAFF. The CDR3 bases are TGCAGCGTTCTCGGACAGCCGGGAAACACTGAAGCTTTCTTT.

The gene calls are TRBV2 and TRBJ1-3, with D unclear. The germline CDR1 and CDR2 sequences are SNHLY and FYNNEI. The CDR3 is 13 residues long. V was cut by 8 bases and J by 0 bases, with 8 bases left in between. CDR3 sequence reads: CASGQYSGNTIYF. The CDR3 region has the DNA TGTGCCAGCGGCCAATACTCTGGAAACACCATATATTTT.

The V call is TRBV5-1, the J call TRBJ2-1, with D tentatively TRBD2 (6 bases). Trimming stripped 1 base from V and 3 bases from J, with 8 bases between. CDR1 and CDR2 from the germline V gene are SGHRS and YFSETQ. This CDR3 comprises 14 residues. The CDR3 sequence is CASSLRGGYNEQFF. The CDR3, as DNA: TGCGCCAGCAGCTTGCGGGGAGGCTACAATGAGCAGTTCTTC.

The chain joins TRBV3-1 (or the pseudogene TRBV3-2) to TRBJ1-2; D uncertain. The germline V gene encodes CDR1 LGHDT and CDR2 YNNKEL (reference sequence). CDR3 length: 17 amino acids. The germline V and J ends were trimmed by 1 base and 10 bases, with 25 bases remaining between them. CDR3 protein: CASSQGRVALEGLSYTF. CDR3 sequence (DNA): TGTGCCAGCAGCCAAGGTCGGGTTGCCCTAGAAGGACTGTCCTACACCTTC.

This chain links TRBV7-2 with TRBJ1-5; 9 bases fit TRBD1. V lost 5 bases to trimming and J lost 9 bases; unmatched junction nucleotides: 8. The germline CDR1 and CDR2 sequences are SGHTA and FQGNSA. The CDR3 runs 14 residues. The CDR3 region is CASSLGTGKSPQHF. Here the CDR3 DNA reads TGTGCCAGCAGCCTAGGGACAGGGAAGTCGCCCCAGCATTTT.

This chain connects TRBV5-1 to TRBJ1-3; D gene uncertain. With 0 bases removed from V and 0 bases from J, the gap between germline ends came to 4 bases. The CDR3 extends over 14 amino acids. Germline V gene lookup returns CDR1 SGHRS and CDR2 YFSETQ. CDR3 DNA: TGCGCCAGCAGCTTGGAAAGCTCTGGAAACACCATATATTTT. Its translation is CASSLESSGNTIYF.

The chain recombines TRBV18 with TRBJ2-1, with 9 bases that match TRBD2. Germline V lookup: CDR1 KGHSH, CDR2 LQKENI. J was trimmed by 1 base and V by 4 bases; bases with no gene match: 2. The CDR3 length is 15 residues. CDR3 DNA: TGTGCCAGCTCACTAGCGGGAGTTTCCTACAATGAGCAGTTCTTC. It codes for CASSLAGVSYNEQFF.

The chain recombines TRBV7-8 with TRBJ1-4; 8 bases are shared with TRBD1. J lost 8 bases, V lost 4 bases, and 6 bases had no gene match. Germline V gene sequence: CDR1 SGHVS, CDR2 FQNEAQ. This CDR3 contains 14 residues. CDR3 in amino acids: CASSSGQGVEKLFF. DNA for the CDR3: TGTGCCAGCAGCTCAGGACAGGGTGTAGAAAAACTGTTTTTT.

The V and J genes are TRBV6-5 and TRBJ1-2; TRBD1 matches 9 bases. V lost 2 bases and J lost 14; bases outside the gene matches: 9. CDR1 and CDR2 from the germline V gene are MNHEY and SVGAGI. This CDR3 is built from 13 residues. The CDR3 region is CASSYGTGRTNTF. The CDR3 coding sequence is TGTGCCAGCAGTTACGGGACAGGGCGAACTAATACCTTC.

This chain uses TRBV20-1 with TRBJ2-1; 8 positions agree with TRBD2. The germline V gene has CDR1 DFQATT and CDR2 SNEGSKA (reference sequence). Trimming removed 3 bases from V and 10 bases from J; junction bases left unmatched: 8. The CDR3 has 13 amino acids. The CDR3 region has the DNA TGCAGTGCTAGTTCTGCTGCGGGAGGAGAGCAGTTCTTC. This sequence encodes CSASSAAGGEQFF.

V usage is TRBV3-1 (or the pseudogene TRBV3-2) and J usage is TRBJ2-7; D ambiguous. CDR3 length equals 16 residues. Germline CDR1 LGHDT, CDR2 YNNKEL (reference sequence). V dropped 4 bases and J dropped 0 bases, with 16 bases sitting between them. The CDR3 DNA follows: TGTGCCAGCAGCCGAAGCGTTGGTCTGGGCTCCTACGAGCAGTACTTC. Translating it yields CASSRSVGLGSYEQYF.

CDR3 in amino acids: CASSPGLVGYNEQFF. The CDR3 DNA sequence: TGTGCCAGCAGCCCGGGACTCGTCGGCTACAATGAGCAGTTCTTC. The V and J genes are TRBV11-1 and TRBJ2-1; D is possibly TRBD2 (6 bases). Germline-derived CDR1 and CDR2 are SGHAT and FQDESV (reference sequence). The CDR3 extends over 15 amino acids. Deletions cut 5 bases from V and 3 bases from J, with 14 bases between.

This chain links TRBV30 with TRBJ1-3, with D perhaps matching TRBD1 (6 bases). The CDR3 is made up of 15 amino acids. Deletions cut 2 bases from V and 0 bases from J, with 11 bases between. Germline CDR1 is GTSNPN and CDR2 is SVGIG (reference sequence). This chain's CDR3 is CAWSIGGGSGNTIYF. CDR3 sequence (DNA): TGTGCCTGGAGTATTGGAGGGGGCTCTGGAAACACCATATATTTT.

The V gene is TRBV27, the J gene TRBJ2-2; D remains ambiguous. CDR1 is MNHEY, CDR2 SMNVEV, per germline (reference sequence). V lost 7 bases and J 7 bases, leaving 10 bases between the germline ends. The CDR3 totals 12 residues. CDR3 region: CASKAAGGELFF. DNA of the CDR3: TGTGCCAGCAAGGCGGCTGGCGGGGAGCTGTTTTTT.

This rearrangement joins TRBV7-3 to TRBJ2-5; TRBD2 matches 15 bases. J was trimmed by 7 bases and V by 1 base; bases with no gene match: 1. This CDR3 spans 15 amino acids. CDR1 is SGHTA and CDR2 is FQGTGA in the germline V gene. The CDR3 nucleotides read TGTGCCAGCAGCTTAAAGGGACTAGCGGGAGGGACCCAGTACTTC. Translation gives CASSLKGLAGGTQYF.

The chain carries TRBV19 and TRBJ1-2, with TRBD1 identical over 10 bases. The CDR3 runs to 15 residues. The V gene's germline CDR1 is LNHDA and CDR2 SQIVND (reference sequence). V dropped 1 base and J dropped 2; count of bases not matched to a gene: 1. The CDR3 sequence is CASSIAGQGNYGYTF. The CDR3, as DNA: TGTGCCAGTAGTATAGCGGGACAGGGGAACTATGGCTACACCTTC.

In nucleotides, the CDR3 is TGTGCCAGCAGGTCAGGGTTTTCCGAGACCCAGTACTTC. Translated: CASRSGFSETQYF. The chain joins TRBV2 to TRBJ2-5; weak D call: TRBD1 (5 bases). CDR1 is SNHLY and CDR2 is FYNNEI in the germline V gene. The CDR3 is made up of 13 amino acids. V lost 6 bases and J 5 bases, leaving 13 bases between the germline ends.

Here the CDR3 reads CASSLIRNTGELFF. The CDR3 nucleotides read TGCGCCAGCAGCTTGATCAGAAACACCGGGGAGCTGTTTTTT. The chain couples TRBV5-1 to TRBJ2-2, with D hard to call. CDR3 length: 14 amino acids. The germline V gene encodes CDR1 SGHRS and CDR2 YFSETQ. V gave up 1 base and J gave up 2 bases, with 6 bases separating them.

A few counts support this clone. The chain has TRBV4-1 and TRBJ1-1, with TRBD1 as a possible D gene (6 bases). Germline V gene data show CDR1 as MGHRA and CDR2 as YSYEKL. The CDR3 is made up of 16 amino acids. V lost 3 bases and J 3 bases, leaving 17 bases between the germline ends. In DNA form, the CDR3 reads TGCGCCAGCAGCCAGGGAGCGACAGGCGTTTACACTGAAGCTTTCTTT. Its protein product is CASSQGATGVYTEAFF.

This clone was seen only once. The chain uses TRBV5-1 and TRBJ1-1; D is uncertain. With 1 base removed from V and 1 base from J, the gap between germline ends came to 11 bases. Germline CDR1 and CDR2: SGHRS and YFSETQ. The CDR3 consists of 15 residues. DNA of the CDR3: TGCGCCAGCAGCTTGACTAGCTCGAGGAACACTGAAGCTTTCTTT. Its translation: CASSLTSSRNTEAFF. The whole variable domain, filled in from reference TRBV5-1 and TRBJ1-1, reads KAGVTQTPRYLIKTRGQQVTLSCSPISGHRSVSWYQQTPGQGLQFLFEYFSETQRNKGNFPGRFSGRQFSNSRSEMNVSTLELGDSALYLCASSLTSSRNTEAFFGQGTRLTVV.

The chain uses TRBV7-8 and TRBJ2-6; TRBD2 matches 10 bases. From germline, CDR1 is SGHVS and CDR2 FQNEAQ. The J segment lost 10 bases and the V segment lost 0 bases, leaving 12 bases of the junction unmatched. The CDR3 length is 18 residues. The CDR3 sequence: CASSLAVAGGQFPNVLTF. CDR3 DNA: TGTGCCAGCAGCTTAGCAGTAGCGGGAGGTCAATTTCCAAACGTCCTGACTTTC.

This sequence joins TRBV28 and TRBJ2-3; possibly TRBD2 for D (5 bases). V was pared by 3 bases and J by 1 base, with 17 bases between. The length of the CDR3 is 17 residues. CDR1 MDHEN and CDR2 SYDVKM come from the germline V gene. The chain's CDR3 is CASSFLWTPKGTDTQYF. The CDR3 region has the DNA TGTGCCAGCAGTTTTCTCTGGACTCCAAAGGGCACAGATACGCAGTATTTT.